One T cell receptor beta chain is described in this entry. The antigen this receptor binds is unknown. Base qualities are missing; no much larger clone stands one base away. Genomic DNA was isolated from the sorted cells so that the TCRbeta CDR3 region could be sequenced. TCRbeta CDR3 regions were sequenced using the immunoSEQ Assay. The table was pulled from immuneACCESS by TCRdb, which kept in-frame rearrangements only. Such tables lose some clones; where checked, under half of the loss comes from unresolved V genes, and the rest has no known cause. For this sample there are 65,000 to 75,000 clones; roughly 90% appear just once. The ten largest clones capture over 0.75% of the sample. The trial excluded patients who had a history of autoimmune disease or were on systemic immunosuppression. Peripheral blood for TCR sequencing was drawn from every dose cohort at baseline, at cycle 4 day 1 and at cycle 7 day 1. The samples were drawn from a first-in-human, open-label, multicenter phase I dose-escalation trial of ivuxolimab. Adults with locally advanced or metastatic head and neck squamous cell, hepatocellular, melanoma or renal cell carcinoma were enrolled in the trial. Before TCR sequencing, CD4+ T cells and CD8+ T cells were sorted from peripheral blood as separate populations.

The CDR3 runs 15 amino acids, cysteine and phenylalanine included. Only the CDR3 portion is preserved as DNA: 45 bases, with reading frame beginning at the first base. Trimming takes 0 bases from V and 5 bases from J, and the germline ends sit 13 bases apart. According to the germline V gene, CDR1 reads MNHEY and CDR2 reads SVGAGI. This entry belongs to a study of OX40 agonist ivuxolimab in advanced cancers. Background for the entire study: Ivuxolimab was a fully human IgG2 agonistic monoclonal antibody targeting the costimulatory receptor OX40 (CD134). Partial responses occurred in three dose-escalation patients: two with cutaneous melanoma and one with hepatocellular carcinoma. Of the roughly 51 patients in dose escalation, some 20 had hepatocellular carcinoma, about 15 had melanoma, 9 had renal cell carcinoma and 9 had head and neck cancer. Patients were allowed to have had prior anti-PD-1, anti-PD-L1 or anti-CTLA-4 therapy, and around 41% of the dose-escalation patients had previously received checkpoint inhibitors. In the dose-escalation cohort, roughly four fifths of patients were male, and the mean age was approximately 60 years, with a range of roughly 20 to 80. The point of sequencing TCRbeta in the periphery was to test whether ivuxolimab changed TCR sequence diversity and drove clonal T-cell expansion. The paper describes the monotherapy dose-escalation part (N of about 52 patients) of the phase I trial of ivuxolimab. Intravenous ivuxolimab was administered to patients every 2 weeks at six dose levels: 0.01, 0.1, 0.3, 1.5, 3 and 10 mg/kg.

Findings and caveats that apply to the study as a whole: After ivuxolimab, more expanded clones were found on average in CD8+ T cells than in CD4+ T cells. Which antigens the clonally expanded peripheral T cells were specific for was not determined. At doses of 0.1 to 3.0 mg/kg, clonal expansion of both CD4+ and CD8+ blood T cells was observed from baseline to week 6. Low levels of normalized T-cell clonal expansion were also seen in some patients who did not respond. In partial responders in the 0.1-3.0 mg/kg groups, normalized peripheral clonal expansion was found to be among the lowest, especially among CD8+ T cells.

The chain links TRBV6-5 with TRBJ1-1; tentative D gene TRBD1, with 6 bases matching. Here the sequenced sample was CD4+ or CD8+ T cells sorted from blood, taken in a trial of the OX40 agonist ivuxolimab. The TCR sequence derives from an adult with an advanced solid tumor such as melanoma, head and neck, liver or kidney cancer. The nucleotide sequence reads TGTGCCAGCAGTTACTCGAAGGGGGAGGGAACTGAAGCTTTCTTT. It translates to CASSYSKGEGTEAFF.